The sequence of this T cell receptor beta chain was determined in a study of blood T cell repertoires in COVID-19. Overall study: Material from acute and convalescent COVID-19 was sourced from the United States, Italy and Spain. The cDNA or gDNA used as material had been derived from T cells, B-cell-depleted T cells, or PBMCs.

Authors' methods: Amplifying reference gene primers gave estimates of nucleated cell counts. Clones were sequenced by immunoSEQ multiplex PCR, and TCRdb holds only the in-frame ones, with some missing. The V and J calls and the clone size are those of that table, but D and trimming were determined from the DNA. This table has about 280,000 clones, about 90% appearing once. The sample consisted of peripheral blood. This TCR derives from a woman aged 30 to 39 who had recovered from COVID-19.

The CDR3 is CAWSVRDSDNQPQHF. The CDR3 DNA follows: TGTGCCTGGAGTGTACGGGACAGCGACAATCAGCCCCAGCATTTT. V and J are TRBV30 and TRBJ1-5, with TRBD1 matching over 7 bases. J gave up 3 bases and V 0 bases, and 5 bases lay outside the gene matches. Germline CDR1 GTSNPN, CDR2 SVGIG (reference sequence). The CDR3 consists of 15 residues. Supplemented by reference TRBV30 and TRBJ1-5, the full variable domain reads SQTIHQWPATLVQPVGSPLSLECTVEGTSNPNLYWYRQAAGRGLQLLFYSVGIGQISSEVPQNLSASRPQDRQFILSSKKLLLSDSGFYLCAWSVRDSDNQPQHFGDGTRLSIL.